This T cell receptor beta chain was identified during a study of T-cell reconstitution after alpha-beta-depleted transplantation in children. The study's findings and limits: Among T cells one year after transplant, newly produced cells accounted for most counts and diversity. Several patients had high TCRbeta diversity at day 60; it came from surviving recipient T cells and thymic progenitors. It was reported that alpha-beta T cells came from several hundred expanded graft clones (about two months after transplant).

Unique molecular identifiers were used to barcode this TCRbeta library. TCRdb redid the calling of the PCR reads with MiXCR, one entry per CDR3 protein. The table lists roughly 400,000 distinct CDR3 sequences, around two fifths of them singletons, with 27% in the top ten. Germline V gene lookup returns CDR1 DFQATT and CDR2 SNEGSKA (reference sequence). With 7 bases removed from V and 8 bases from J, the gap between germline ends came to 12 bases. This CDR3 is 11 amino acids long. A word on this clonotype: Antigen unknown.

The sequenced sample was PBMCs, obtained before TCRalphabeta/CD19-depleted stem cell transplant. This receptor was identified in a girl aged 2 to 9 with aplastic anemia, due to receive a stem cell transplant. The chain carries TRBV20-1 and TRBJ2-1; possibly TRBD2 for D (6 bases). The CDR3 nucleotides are TGCAGTGAAGAACGCGGGGATGAGCAGTTCTTC. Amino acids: CSEERGDEQFF.